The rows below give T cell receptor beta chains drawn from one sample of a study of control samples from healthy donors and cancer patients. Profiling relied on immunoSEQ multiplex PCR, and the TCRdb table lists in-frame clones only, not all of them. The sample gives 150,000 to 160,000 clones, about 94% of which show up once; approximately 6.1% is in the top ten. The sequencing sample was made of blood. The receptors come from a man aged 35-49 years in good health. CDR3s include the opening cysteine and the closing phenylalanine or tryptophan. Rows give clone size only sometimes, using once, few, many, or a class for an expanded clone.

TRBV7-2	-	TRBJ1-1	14	CASSFGQWSTEAFF
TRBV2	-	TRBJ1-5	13	CASSEASNQPQHF
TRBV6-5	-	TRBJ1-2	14	CASSKQGAQGGYTF
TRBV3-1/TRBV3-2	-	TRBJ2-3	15	CASSHALHDTDTQYF
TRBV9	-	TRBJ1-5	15	CASSVEVQGNQPQHF
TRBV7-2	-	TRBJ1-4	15	CASSAQTGLNEKLFF
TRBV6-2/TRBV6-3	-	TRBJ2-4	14	CASSTRDEGNIQYF
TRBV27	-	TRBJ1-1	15	CASSWTGSLNTEAFF
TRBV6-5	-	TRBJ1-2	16	CASSSPGGRDFYGYTF
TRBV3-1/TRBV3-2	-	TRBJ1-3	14	CASSRQVSGNTIYF
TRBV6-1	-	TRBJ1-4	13	CASSEARGRKLFF
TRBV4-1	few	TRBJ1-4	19	CASSLTGGSRYQTNEKLFF
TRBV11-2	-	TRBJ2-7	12	CASSPSGRHTDF
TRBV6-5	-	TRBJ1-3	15	CAVRDRDRGYSTIYF
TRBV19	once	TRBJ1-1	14	CASSPGIISTEAFF
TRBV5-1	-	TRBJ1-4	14	CASSLGTTNEKLFF
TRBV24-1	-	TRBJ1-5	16	CATSDDRGRDNQPQHF
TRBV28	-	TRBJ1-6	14	CASSLGLSIGPLHF
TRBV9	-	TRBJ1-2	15	CASSGQGAQAVGYTF
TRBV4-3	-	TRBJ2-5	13	CASSFWREETQYF
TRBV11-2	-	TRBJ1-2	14	CASSSRTAHYGYTF
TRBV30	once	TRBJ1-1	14	CAWTSGTLTGEAFF
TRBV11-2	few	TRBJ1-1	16	CASSFGIGALNTEAFF
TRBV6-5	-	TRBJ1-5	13	CASSTGLNQPQHF
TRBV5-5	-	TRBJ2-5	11	CASSNQETQYF
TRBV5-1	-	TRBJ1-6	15	CASSLGYRDNSPLHF
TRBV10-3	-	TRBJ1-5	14	CAISEFDSNQPQHF
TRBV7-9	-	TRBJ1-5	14	CASSLDRGPQPQHF
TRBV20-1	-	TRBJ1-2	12	CSASSTLVVDSF
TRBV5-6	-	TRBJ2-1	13	CASSLPSSDEQFF
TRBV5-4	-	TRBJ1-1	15	CASSPTGGGITEAFF
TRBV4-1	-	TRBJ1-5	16	CASSHSGVWGNQPQHF
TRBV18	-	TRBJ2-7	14	CASSPGASYYEQYF